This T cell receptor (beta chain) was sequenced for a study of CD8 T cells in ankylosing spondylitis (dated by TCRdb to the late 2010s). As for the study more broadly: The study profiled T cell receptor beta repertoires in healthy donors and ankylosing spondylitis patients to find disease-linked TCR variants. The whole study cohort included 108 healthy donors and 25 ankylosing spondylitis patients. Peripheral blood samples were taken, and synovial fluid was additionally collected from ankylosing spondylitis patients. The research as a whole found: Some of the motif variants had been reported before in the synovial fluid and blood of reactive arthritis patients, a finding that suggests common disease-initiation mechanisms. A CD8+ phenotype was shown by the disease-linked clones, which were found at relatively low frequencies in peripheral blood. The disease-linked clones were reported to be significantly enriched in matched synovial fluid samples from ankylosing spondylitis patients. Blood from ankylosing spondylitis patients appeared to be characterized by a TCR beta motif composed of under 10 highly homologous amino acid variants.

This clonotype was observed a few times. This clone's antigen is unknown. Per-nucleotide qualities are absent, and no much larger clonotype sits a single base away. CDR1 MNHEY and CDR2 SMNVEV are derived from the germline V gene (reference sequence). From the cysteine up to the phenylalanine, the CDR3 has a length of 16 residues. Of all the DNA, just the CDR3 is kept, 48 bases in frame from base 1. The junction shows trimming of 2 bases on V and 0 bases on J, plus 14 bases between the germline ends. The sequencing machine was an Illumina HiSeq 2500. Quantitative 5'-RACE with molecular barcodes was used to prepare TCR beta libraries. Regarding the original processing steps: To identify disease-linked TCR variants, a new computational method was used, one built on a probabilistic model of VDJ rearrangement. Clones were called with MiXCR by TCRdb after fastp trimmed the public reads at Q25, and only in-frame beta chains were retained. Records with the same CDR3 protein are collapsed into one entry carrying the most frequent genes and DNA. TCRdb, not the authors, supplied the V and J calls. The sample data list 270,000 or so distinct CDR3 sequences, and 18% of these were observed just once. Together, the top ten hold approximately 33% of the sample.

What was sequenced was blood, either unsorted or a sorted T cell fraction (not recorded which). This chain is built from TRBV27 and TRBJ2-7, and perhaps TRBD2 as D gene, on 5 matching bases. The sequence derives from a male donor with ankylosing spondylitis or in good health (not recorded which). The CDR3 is CASSLTGSGSSYEQYF. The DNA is TGTGCCAGCAGTTTAACCGGGTCGGGGAGCTCCTACGAGCAGTACTTC.